The next 27 T cell receptor beta chains were all read from a single sample in a study of blood T cell repertoires in COVID-19. Here immunoSEQ multiplex PCR was the method, and the copy in TCRdb shows in-frame clones only, minus some. Of 150,000 to 200,000 clones listed, more than 85% are singletons. The source material was peripheral blood. The receptors were gathered from a man between 65 and 80 years old with active or convalescent COVID-19.

As concerns this clone: One end of the junction does not line up with germline, which may come from a read error. This chain connects TRBV27 to TRBJ1-6, with D maybe TRBD1 (5 bases). CDR1 and CDR2 (germline): MNHEY, SMNVEV (reference sequence). The CDR3 loop spans 16 amino acids. CDR3 in amino acids: CASNLARTTPNSPLHF. CDR3 DNA sequence: TGTGCCAGCAATTTAGCCCGGACAACTCCTAATTCACCCCTCCACTTT.

This chain links TRBV27 with TRBJ1-5, with a tentative D call TRBD1 (5 bases). CDR1 MNHEY and CDR2 SMNVEV come from the germline V gene (reference sequence). V lost 0 bases and J 0 bases, leaving 9 bases between the germline ends. The CDR3 contains 16 residues. CDR3: CASSLSGLYSNQPQHF. The CDR3 DNA reads TGTGCCAGCAGTTTATCGGGGCTTTATAGCAATCAGCCCCAGCATTTT.

CDR3 sequence reads: CASSDTGANVLTF. The CDR3 DNA sequence: TGTGCCAGCAGTGACACTGGGGCCAACGTCCTGACTTTC. This sequence joins TRBV27 and TRBJ2-6; D remains ambiguous. Germline V gene lookup returns CDR1 MNHEY and CDR2 SMNVEV (reference sequence). The ends were cut back, 5 bases at V and 2 bases at J, with 4 bases in the middle. This CDR3 has 13 residues.

The chain employs TRBV4-1 and TRBJ2-5; the D is unclear. CDR3 size: 12 residues. V was shortened by 1 base and J by 4 bases, with 4 bases between the two germline ends. Germline values: CDR1 MGHRA, CDR2 YSYEKL. CDR3 DNA sequence: TGCGCCAGCAGCCAAGTCAGAGAGACCCAGTACTTC. Protein sequence: CASSQVRETQYF.

This clone was observed a few times. V gene TRBV3-1 (or the pseudogene TRBV3-2) combines with J gene TRBJ1-1; maybe TRBD1 (5 bases). The V and J ends lost 2 bases and 0 bases respectively, with 10 bases between them. The CDR3 is 15 residues long. CDR1 is LGHDT, CDR2 YNNKEL, per germline (reference sequence). This CDR3 reads CASSQPQGMNTEAFF. The CDR3 DNA is TGTGCCAGCAGCCAACCCCAGGGTATGAACACTGAAGCTTTCTTT.

The V and J genes are TRBV7-8 and TRBJ2-6; 11 bases agree with TRBD2. The CDR3 loop spans 20 amino acids. CDR1 SGHVS and CDR2 FQNEAQ come from the germline V gene. V shed 0 bases, J shed 0 bases, and the junction held 7 bases outside the gene matches. CDR3: CASSLAVAGGSHSGANVLTF. DNA for the CDR3: TGTGCCAGCAGCTTAGCAGTAGCGGGAGGGAGTCACTCTGGGGCCAACGTCCTGACTTTC.

The chain links TRBV27 to TRBJ1-3, with D perhaps TRBD1 (5 bases). Trimming removed 6 bases from V and 4 bases from J, with 13 bases in between. The CDR3 runs 14 residues. The germline V gene has CDR1 MNHEY and CDR2 SMNVEV (reference sequence). The CDR3 nucleotides read TGTGCCAGCAGCCAGGGAGGAGGGGGAAACACCATATATTTT. Protein sequence: CASSQGGGGNTIYF.

The chain joins TRBV5-4 to TRBJ2-2; 11 nucleotides agree with TRBD2. V gave up 4 bases and J gave up 1 base; unmatched junction bases: 3. Germline V lookup: CDR1 SGHNT, CDR2 YYREEE (reference sequence). The CDR3 runs to 16 residues. This CDR3 reads CASSPGLAGNTGELFF. CDR3 DNA sequence: TGTGCCAGCAGCCCTGGACTAGCGGGGAACACCGGGGAGCTGTTTTTT.

The chain links TRBV3-1 (or the pseudogene TRBV3-2) to TRBJ2-3; 10 nucleotides line up with TRBD2. This CDR3 contains 16 residues. J gave up 8 bases and V 3 bases, and 11 bases lay outside the gene matches. In germline, CDR1 is LGHDT, CDR2 YNNKEL (reference sequence). The chain's CDR3 is CASSQGLLAGGGTQYF. CDR3 coding DNA: TGTGCCAGCAGCCAGGGCCTTTTAGCGGGGGGAGGTACGCAGTATTTT.

V gene TRBV11-2 combines with J gene TRBJ1-5; a possible D gene is TRBD1 (5 bases). The CDR3 has 17 residues. Deletions cut 0 bases from V and 3 bases from J, with 15 bases between. Germline V gene sequence: CDR1 SGHAT, CDR2 FQNNGV. CDR3 nucleotide sequence: TGTGCCAGCAGCTTAGATGGCAGATCAGGGTCCAATCAGCCCCAGCATTTT. Its translation: CASSLDGRSGSNQPQHF. Looking up the rest from reference TRBV11-2 and TRBJ1-5 gives the full variable domain: EAGVAQSPRYKIIEKRQSVAFWCNPISGHATLYWYQQILGQGPKLLIQFQNNGVVDDSQLPKDRFSAERLKGVDSTLKIQPAKLEDSAVYLCASSLDGRSGSNQPQHFGDGTRLSIL.

This chain joins TRBV11-2 and TRBJ1-2; 10 bases are a match to TRBD1. The CDR3 sequence is 16 residues long. Germline V gene lookup returns CDR1 SGHAT and CDR2 FQNNGV. Trimming cost V 5 bases and J 5 bases; bases outside gene matches: 11. The chain's CDR3 is CASSPLGGTGVYGYTF. The CDR3 DNA is TGTGCCAGCAGCCCGCTAGGAGGGACAGGGGTATATGGCTACACCTTC. The full variable domain, its missing parts supplied by reference TRBV11-2 and TRBJ1-2, is EAGVAQSPRYKIIEKRQSVAFWCNPISGHATLYWYQQILGQGPKLLIQFQNNGVVDDSQLPKDRFSAERLKGVDSTLKIQPAKLEDSAVYLCASSPLGGTGVYGYTFGSGTRLTVV.

The chain couples TRBV6-5 to TRBJ2-2; TRBD2 is a possible D gene (6 bases). V lost 5 bases and J lost 4, with 14 bases in between. There are 15 residues in the CDR3. Germline V gene sequence: CDR1 MNHEY, CDR2 SVGAGI. The CDR3, as DNA: TGTGCCAGCAGTCGCGGGGTGGGGGTCACCGGGGAGCTGTTTTTT. This encodes CASSRGVGVTGELFF.

The genes are TRBV9 and TRBJ2-7; D not resolved. Per germline, CDR1 SGDLS and CDR2 YYNGEE. Trimming pared 0 bases from V and 2 bases from J, leaving 12 bases between. The CDR3 spans 15 residues. CDR3 DNA: TGTGCCAGCAGCGTAGCGGCGGAGACCCCCTACGAGCAGTACTTC. Translating gives CASSVAAETPYEQYF.

V gene TRBV5-5 combines with J gene TRBJ1-2, with D uncertain. The CDR3 runs to 14 residues. The germline V and J ends were trimmed by 0 bases and 4 bases, with 10 bases remaining between them. Germline V lookup: CDR1 SGHKS, CDR2 YYEKEE (reference sequence). CDR3 sequence (DNA): TGTGCCAGCAGCTTGGACAGAGAAGCCTATGGCTACACCTTC. Residues: CASSLDREAYGYTF.

V and J are TRBV5-1 and TRBJ1-3; D perhaps matches TRBD1 (6 bases). Trimming pared 0 bases from V and 2 bases from J, leaving 15 bases between. The CDR3 totals 17 residues. CDR1 is SGHRS and CDR2 is YFSETQ in the germline V gene. CDR3 DNA sequence: TGCGCCAGCAGCTTGGGACCGACATCAGGGGCTGGAAACACCATATATTTT. It translates to CASSLGPTSGAGNTIYF.

This clone is a singleton in its sample. The rearrangement joins TRBV4-3 to TRBJ1-6; 9 bases agree with TRBD1. Germline V gene lookup returns CDR1 LGHNA and CDR2 YSLEER. The CDR3 is made up of 14 amino acids. V lost 2 bases and J lost 12; bases outside the gene matches: 5. Here the CDR3 reads CASSQTDRGLPLHF. The CDR3, as DNA: TGCGCCAGCAGCCAAACCGACAGGGGGTTACCCCTCCACTTT.

The V gene is TRBV15, the J gene TRBJ2-5; D ambiguous. Trimming removed 1 base from V and 5 bases from J, with 5 bases in between. Germline values: CDR1 LNHNV, CDR2 YYDKDF (reference sequence). The CDR3 consists of 12 residues. CDR3 coding DNA: TGTGCCACCAGCAGAGCAACTGAGACCCAGTACTTC. Translated: CATSRATETQYF.

V and J are TRBV11-3 and TRBJ2-3; 13 bases agree with TRBD2. In germline, CDR1 is SGHNT, CDR2 YENEEA. The CDR3 sequence is 16 residues long. V lost 5 bases to trimming and J lost 2 bases; unmatched junction nucleotides: 4. The CDR3 spells CASSQTSGGITDTQYF. The CDR3 DNA is TGTGCCAGCAGCCAGACTAGCGGGGGGATCACAGATACGCAGTATTTT.

This clone was observed a single time. The V call is TRBV30, the J call TRBJ1-4, with D hard to call. From germline, CDR1 is GTSNPN and CDR2 SVGIG (reference sequence). The CDR3 extends over 14 amino acids. V dropped 6 bases and J dropped 7 bases, with 18 bases sitting between them. The CDR3 DNA reads TGTGCCTGCCCCGTCCGGGAGAGCGCTGAAAAACTGTTTTTT. Translating gives CACPVRESAEKLFF.

The genes are TRBV7-2 and TRBJ1-5; 7 bases agree with TRBD1. CDR3 size: 15 residues. V dropped 5 bases and J dropped 5; count of bases not matched to a gene: 9. The germline CDR1 and CDR2 sequences are SGHTA and FQGNSA. In DNA form, the CDR3 reads TGTGCCAGCAGCCCCCGAGGAGGGGGCGATCAGCCCCAGCATTTT. Its protein product is CASSPRGGGDQPQHF.

The chain links TRBV9 to TRBJ2-3, with D possibly TRBD1 on 5 matching bases. The germline gives CDR1 SGDLS, CDR2 YYNGEE. The CDR3 consists of 13 residues. V was trimmed by 0 bases and J by 4 bases, leaving 6 bases between them. CDR3 amino acids: CASSVVGPDTQYF. CDR3 nucleotide sequence: TGTGCCAGCAGCGTAGTGGGGCCAGATACGCAGTATTTT.

The V and J genes are TRBV5-4 and TRBJ2-1, with 10 positions matching TRBD1. J was trimmed by 10 bases and V by 0 bases; bases with no gene match: 7. Germline CDR1 reads SGHNT; CDR2 reads YYREEE (reference sequence). CDR3 length equals 15 residues. The CDR3 nucleotides are TGTGCCAGCAGCTTGGAGGGACAGGGGAGAGGGGAGCAGTTCTTC. This codes for CASSLEGQGRGEQFF. Looking up the rest from reference TRBV5-4 and TRBJ2-1 gives the full variable domain: ETGVTQSPTHLIKTRGQQVTLRCSSQSGHNTVSWYQQALGQGPQFIFQYYREEENGRGNFPPRFSGLQFPNYSSELNVNALELDDSALYLCASSLEGQGRGEQFFGPGTRLTVL.

This clone was seen more than once but under ten times. The genes are TRBV7-2 and TRBJ2-1, with TRBD2 matching over 10 bases. V lost 5 bases, J lost 2 bases, and 3 bases stayed unmatched. The germline V gene has CDR1 SGHTA and CDR2 FQGNSA. The CDR3 runs to 15 residues. This CDR3 is CASSTSGNPYNEQFF. In nucleotides, the CDR3 is TGTGCCAGCAGCACTAGCGGGAACCCCTACAATGAGCAGTTCTTC.

The table lists this clone with a few counts. The J gene is TRBJ2-1, the V gene TRBV6-5; 8 nucleotides agree with TRBD1. CDR1 is MNHEY, CDR2 SVGAGI, per germline. V shed 6 bases, J shed 5 bases, and the junction held 6 bases outside the gene matches. This CDR3 region has 14 residues. CDR3 coding DNA: TGTGCCAGCAGGGGGACAGGATCCCACAATGAGCAGTTCTTC. Translation: CASRGTGSHNEQFF.

The J gene is TRBJ1-6, the V gene TRBV14; TRBD1 might be the D (5 bases). CDR3 length: 13 residues. The V and J ends lost 6 bases and 6 bases respectively, with 9 bases between them. In germline, CDR1 is SGHDN, CDR2 FVKESK. CDR3 DNA sequence: TGTGCCAGCAGTCGGCAGGGTAATTCACCCCTCCACTTT. Protein product: CASSRQGNSPLHF.

The V call is TRBV19, the J call TRBJ1-5; D gene ambiguous. This CDR3 spans 15 amino acids. The ends were cut back, 6 bases at V and 3 bases at J, with 15 bases in the middle. Per the germline V gene, CDR1 is LNHDA and CDR2 is SQIVND (reference sequence). For the CDR3, the DNA is TGTGCCAGTAGAGCCGGAGTCAGCCTCAATCAGCCCCAGCATTTT. As protein: CASRAGVSLNQPQHF.

V gene TRBV7-9 combines with J gene TRBJ2-5; D gene unclear. Trimming cost V 6 bases and J 1 base, with 6 bases left between them. Germline V gene lookup returns CDR1 SEHNR and CDR2 FQNEAQ (reference sequence). CDR3 length: 12 amino acids. The CDR3: CASSPLQETQYF. The CDR3 bases are TGTGCCAGCAGTCCACTCCAAGAGACCCAGTACTTC.